The clone carrying this T cell receptor beta chain was seen a few times. With 60 Vbeta and 13 Jbeta primers, the PCR was carried out. Measured with immunoSEQ multiplex PCR; TCRdb has only the in-frame clones, and not every one. The table includes 78,000 or so clones, more than 50% detected once. The CDR3 runs 10 residues. Per the germline V gene, CDR1 is MNHNY and CDR2 is SVGAGI (reference sequence). Trimming shortened V by 2 bases and J by 10 bases, and 5 bases separated the two germline ends. The data belong to a study of cytomegalovirus exposure and HLA in healthy donors. Each donor's status was that of a healthy bone marrow donor.

V and J are TRBV6-6 and TRBJ1-1; possibly TRBD1 for D (5 bases). Material: PBMCs. The source of this sequence is a male donor in good health and CMV-seropositive. The CDR3 nucleotides read TGTGCCAGCAGTTACAGGGGAGCTTTCTTT. Translation gives CASSYRGAFF.